The source of this T cell receptor beta chain is a study of neurological immune-mediated disorders (dated by TCRdb to the late 2010s). For context, the study as a whole: Among the 35 or so multiple sclerosis patients, approximately 30 had relapsing-remitting MS and 3 had secondary progressive MS. Peripheral blood TCR-beta repertoires from patients with HTLV-I-associated myelopathy (HAM/TSP), patients with multiple sclerosis, and healthy controls were compared in the study using UMI-based sequencing. Longitudinal samples, technical triplicates and paired sorted CD4+ and CD8+ T-cell subsets, alongside PBMC samples, were included among the approximately 98 TCR-beta libraries. The cohort was made up of 60 to 75 subjects, consisting of about 15 HAM/TSP patients, around 35 multiple sclerosis patients and 20 or so healthy controls. The paper as a whole reports these results and caveats: The MS cluster showed no association with clinical or MRI features, and the authors stated that larger cohorts are needed. TCR clonal expansion was greatest in HAM/TSP patients and smallest in MS patients, who ranked below even healthy controls. Phylogenetic analysis grouped repertoires from 18 of 34 MS patients into a cluster of related CDR3 sequences, suggesting a possible repertoire-level signature. No identical CDR3 amino acid sequences were found to be shared among expanded clones across subjects, suggesting that TCR-beta repertoires were private in all groups.

The sample holds many counts of this clonotype. There is no known antigen for this receptor. Per-base qualities were not stored, and no clone one base away is much larger. The germline V gene sets CDR1 to SGHRS and CDR2 to YFSETQ. V is shortened by 4 bases, J by 1 base, and the region joining them spans 9 bases. The cysteine opens and the phenylalanine closes a CDR3 of 13 amino acids. Left in the record is the CDR3 DNA by itself, 39 bases read in frame from the first base. For unsorted PBMC libraries, 2 million PBMCs were used after storage in RNAlater at -80 degrees C until RNA extraction. Multiple sclerosis patients were enrolled in a US clinical protocol under which disease progression was evaluated by magnetic resonance imaging. Peripheral blood was subjected to Ficoll-Hypaque density gradient centrifugation to isolate PBMCs, which were then cryopreserved in liquid nitrogen. To synthesize cDNA, template-switch 5'RACE was performed with a primer carrying a 10-nucleotide random unique molecular identifier so that each TCR transcript was tagged. Every sequencing run covered 15-18 subjects and yielded more than 180 million TCR-beta sequences. The RNeasy kit was used to extract total RNA. The KAPA Real-time Library Amplification kit was used to amplify TCR-beta VDJ regions with primers targeting the TCR constant region and the 5'RACE anchor. Sample indexes and Illumina adaptors were added in a first PCR, and a second PCR then increased library yield. After purification with Ampure beads, the TCR product of roughly 650 bp was size-selected on a 2% E-gel SizeSelection system. Before pooling, libraries had their quality checked on a Bioanalyzer, their concentration measured with Qubit, and their quantity determined with the Kapa Library Quantification kit. Paired-end 2 x 150 bp sequencing of the libraries was performed on an Illumina HiSeq 2500. To increase sequence diversity, roughly 25-31% phiX was spiked into each library pool. The authors' analysis ran thus. The quality-filtered reads were processed with the UMI-based MiGEC pipeline, whose error correction step removed more than 90% of the raw TCR sequences. VDJ genes were aligned to IMGT germline references, and each clonotype was defined by a unique CDR3 amino acid sequence together with V-J genes. Clonal expansion, Shannon diversity and CDR3 relatedness (CalcPairwiseDistances, ClusterSamples) were evaluated with VDJtools, and phylogenetic trees were built with CLCbio workbench. Expanded clones were defined as having at least 8 unique UMIs, based on coefficient-of-variation modelling across technical triplicates. TCRdb reran the public reads through fastp at Q25 and MiXCR, keeping productive beta chains. One record per CDR3 amino acid sequence lists the most common genes and DNA. None of the V and J calls come from the authors' own analysis; TCRdb made them. Present in this sample are roughly 60,000 distinct CDR3 sequences, 2% to 3% of which were seen just once. Around 2.8% of the sample is in the top ten clones.

This TCR derives from a man in his fifties with multiple sclerosis. The sample taken for sequencing was PBMCs. This sequence uses TRBV5-1 and TRBJ2-7; confidence is insufficient to name the D gene. In nucleotide form, the sequence is TGCGCCAGCAGCCAGAGTGGTTCCTACGAGCAGTACTTC. Its coded protein is CASSQSGSYEQYF.